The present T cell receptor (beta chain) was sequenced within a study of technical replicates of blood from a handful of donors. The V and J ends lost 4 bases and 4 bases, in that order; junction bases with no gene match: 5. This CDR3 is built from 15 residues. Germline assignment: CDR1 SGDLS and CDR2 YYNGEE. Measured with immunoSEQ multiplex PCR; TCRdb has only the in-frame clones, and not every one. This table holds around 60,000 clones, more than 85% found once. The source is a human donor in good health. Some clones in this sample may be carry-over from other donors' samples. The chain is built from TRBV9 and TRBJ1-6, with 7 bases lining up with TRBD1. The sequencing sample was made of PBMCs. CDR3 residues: CASSPPGQYNSPLHF. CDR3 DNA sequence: TGTGCCAGCAGCCCGCCGGGACAGTATAATTCACCCCTCCACTTT.